Presented here are 31 T cell receptor beta chains from one specimen sequenced in a study of blood T cell repertoires in COVID-19. Repertoires were generated with immunoSEQ multiplex PCR, while TCRdb's copy carries only in-frame clones and drops some. The sample includes 30,000 to 35,000 clones, 78% of them seen just once. Sequencing was carried out using peripheral blood. All receptors derive from a woman aged 60-70 years with acute or convalescent COVID-19.

The rearrangement uses TRBV5-5 and TRBJ2-2; D might be TRBD2 (6 bases). CDR3 size: 15 residues. V was clipped by 1 base and J by 3 bases, with 10 bases between them. Germline V gene sequence: CDR1 SGHKS, CDR2 YYEKEE (reference sequence). CDR3 loop: CASSLWRGDTGELFF. CDR3 DNA sequence: TGTGCCAGCAGCTTGTGGCGGGGAGACACCGGGGAGCTGTTTTTT.

The V gene is TRBV6-1, the J gene TRBJ1-5; 9 nucleotides line up with TRBD1. Germline V CDR1 and CDR2: MNHNS, SASEGT. The trim removed 4 bases at V and 4 bases at J, leaving 20 bases unmatched. The CDR3 loop spans 20 amino acids. This CDR3 reads CASSGKPGTGSAGGNQPQHF. The CDR3 DNA is TGTGCCAGCAGTGGGAAGCCCGGGACAGGGAGTGCCGGGGGGAATCAGCCCCAGCATTTT.

This clone was seen a single time. The genes are TRBV3-1 (or the pseudogene TRBV3-2) and TRBJ2-5; D gene ambiguous. The CDR3 is made up of 16 amino acids. Trimming cost V 0 bases and J 5 bases, with 16 bases left between them. CDR1 and CDR2 (germline): LGHDT, YNNKEL (reference sequence). CDR3 loop: CASSQDRPEVSETQYF. DNA for the CDR3: TGTGCCAGCAGCCAAGATAGGCCAGAGGTTTCCGAGACCCAGTACTTC.

This chain joins TRBV5-1 and TRBJ2-1; 16 bases agree with TRBD2. J was trimmed by 7 bases and V by 3 bases; bases with no gene match: 1. There are 15 residues in the CDR3. Germline V CDR1 and CDR2: SGHRS, YFSETQ. The CDR3 is CASSSGLAGGNEQFF. CDR3 nucleotide sequence: TGCGCCAGCAGCTCGGGACTAGCGGGGGGGAATGAGCAGTTCTTC.

The CDR3 is CASSPGRQGLTYGYTF. For the CDR3, the DNA is TGTGCCAGCTCACCAGGGCGACAGGGGCTTACCTATGGCTACACCTTC. V and J are TRBV18 and TRBJ1-2, with 8 bases aligning to TRBD1. This CDR3 spans 16 amino acids. V was pared by 2 bases and J by 4 bases, with 9 bases of the junction left unmatched. Germline V lookup: CDR1 KGHSH, CDR2 LQKENI.

The chain has TRBV10-3 and TRBJ2-7; possible D gene TRBD2, 6 bases. The V end lost 4 bases, the J end lost 2 bases, and 12 bases lay between the germline ends. The CDR3 sequence is 14 residues long. Germline V CDR1 and CDR2: ENHRY, SYGVKD. CDR3 coding DNA: TGTGCCATCAGTGCGGGACTGACAACCTACGAGCAGTACTTC. It is translated as CAISAGLTTYEQYF.

This chain links TRBV7-8 with TRBJ1-1, with a tentative D call TRBD1 (5 bases). Germline V gives CDR1 SGHVS, CDR2 FQNEAQ. V lost 0 bases to trimming and J lost 7 bases, with 12 bases between them. The CDR3 contains 14 residues. The DNA of the CDR3 is TGTGCCAGCAGCTTAGCGGGGGGGGAAGGTGAAGCTTTCTTT. Residues: CASSLAGGEGEAFF.

The genes are TRBV28 and TRBJ2-7, with 7 bases matching TRBD1. The CDR3 loop spans 15 amino acids. The germline V gene encodes CDR1 MDHEN and CDR2 SYDVKM. The junction had 14 bases not matched to a gene; V was cut back by 7 bases and J by 5 bases. The CDR3 is CASKTGVGSGNEQYF. The CDR3 DNA reads TGTGCCAGCAAAACAGGGGTTGGATCAGGGAACGAGCAGTACTTC.

The chain couples TRBV5-1 to TRBJ1-2; the match to TRBD1 covers 7 bases. CDR1 is SGHRS, CDR2 YFSETQ, per germline. Trimming at V came to 0 bases and at J to 8 bases, leaving 10 bases not matched to a gene. The CDR3 totals 15 residues. The CDR3 DNA follows: TGCGCCAGCAGCTTGGAATTGACAGGGTTAGGCGGCTACACCTTC. Translating gives CASSLELTGLGGYTF.

The chain couples TRBV29-1 to TRBJ2-1; a possible D gene is TRBD2 (5 bases). V lost 7 bases, J lost 9 bases, and 13 bases lay in between. The germline V gene encodes CDR1 SQVTM and CDR2 ANQGSEA. This CDR3 has 11 amino acids. CDR3 DNA sequence: TGCAGCGGAAAAGGAGCGGTTGAGCAGTTCTTC. Its protein product is CSGKGAVEQFF.

This clone has just a few counts. The J gene is TRBJ2-2, the V gene TRBV7-9, with 7 bases aligning to TRBD1. With V trimmed by 5 bases and J by 2 bases, 5 bases remained unmatched. Germline V gives CDR1 SEHNR, CDR2 FQNEAQ (reference sequence). The CDR3 consists of 15 residues. The CDR3 is CASSHRGFNTGELFF. The CDR3 DNA reads TGTGCCAGCAGCCACAGGGGATTTAACACCGGGGAGCTGTTTTTT. Looking up the rest from reference TRBV7-9 and TRBJ2-2 gives the full variable domain: DTGVSQNPRHKITKRGQNVTFRCDPISEHNRLYWYRQTLGQGPEFLTYFQNEAQLEKSRLLSDRFSAERPKGSFSTLEIQRTEQGDSAMYLCASSHRGFNTGELFFGEGSRLTVL.

The chain carries TRBV19 and TRBJ2-7; TRBD1 matches at 8 bases. Germline lookup yields CDR1 LNHDA and CDR2 SQIVND (reference sequence). With 6 bases clipped from V and 3 bases from J, the junction kept 7 bases outside the gene matches. This CDR3 has 14 residues. The CDR3 is CASRSTGGNYEQYF. The CDR3 DNA reads TGTGCCAGTAGGTCCACAGGGGGGAACTACGAGCAGTACTTC.

This clone was counted only a few times. The gene calls are TRBV2 and TRBJ2-7; D remains ambiguous. The CDR3 covers 11 residues. Germline assignment: CDR1 SNHLY and CDR2 FYNNEI. V shed 5 bases and J shed 3 bases, with 5 bases lying between them. The DNA for the CDR3 is TGTGCCAGCAGTTATATCTACGAGCAGTACTTC. Translating it yields CASSYIYEQYF.

The chain combines TRBV29-1 with TRBJ2-2; 9 bases are shared with TRBD2. The length of the CDR3 is 16 residues. Germline values: CDR1 SQVTM, CDR2 ANQGSEA. V lost 2 bases to trimming and J lost 7 bases; unmatched junction nucleotides: 11. The CDR3: CSVETVAGGPDGELFF. CDR3 bases: TGCAGCGTTGAAACGGTCGCGGGGGGGCCGGACGGGGAGCTGTTTTTT.

The chain carries TRBV6-6 and TRBJ1-4; D might be TRBD1 (5 bases). With 6 bases removed from V and 0 bases from J, the gap between germline ends came to 11 bases. The germline gives CDR1 MNHNY, CDR2 SVGAGI (reference sequence). This CDR3 is built from 15 residues. The CDR3 sequence: CASSPGGATNEKLFF. The CDR3 DNA reads TGTGCCAGCAGCCCGGGGGGTGCAACTAATGAAAAACTGTTTTTT.

The chain uses TRBV9 and TRBJ1-2; the match to TRBD1 covers 9 bases. V lost 6 bases and J lost 2; bases outside the gene matches: 5. CDR1 SGDLS and CDR2 YYNGEE come from the germline V gene. The CDR3 runs to 14 residues. The CDR3 here is CASTPGQGNYGYTF. The CDR3 coding sequence is TGTGCCAGCACCCCGGGACAGGGAAACTATGGCTACACCTTC.

The rearrangement uses TRBV9 and TRBJ2-2; D gene uncertain. CDR3 length: 16 residues. CDR1 is SGDLS and CDR2 is YYNGEE in the germline V gene. Trimming cost V 1 base and J 0 bases, with 10 bases left between them. The CDR3 nucleotides are TGTGCCAGCAGCGTAAGCTCCTTCGCGAACACCGGGGAGCTGTTTTTT. Translated, it gives CASSVSSFANTGELFF.

The gene calls are TRBV3-1 (or the pseudogene TRBV3-2) and TRBJ2-3; the D gene is possibly TRBD1 (6 bases). V was clipped by 2 bases and J by 3 bases, with 9 bases between them. Germline V gene lookup returns CDR1 LGHDT and CDR2 YNNKEL (reference sequence). The CDR3 extends over 14 amino acids. The CDR3 sequence is CASSQQQGTDTQYF. Here the CDR3 DNA reads TGTGCCAGCAGCCAACAACAGGGAACAGATACGCAGTATTTT.

This sequence joins TRBV19 and TRBJ2-2; D remains ambiguous. This CDR3 is built from 15 residues. With 2 bases removed from V and 7 bases from J, the gap between germline ends came to 14 bases. CDR1 is LNHDA, CDR2 SQIVND, per germline (reference sequence). The chain's CDR3 is CASSITVPRGGELFF. The CDR3 DNA is TGTGCCAGTAGTATAACTGTGCCCAGAGGCGGGGAGCTGTTTTTT.

V is TRBV18 and J is TRBJ2-3; D is possibly TRBD1 (5 bases). Per germline, CDR1 KGHSH and CDR2 LQKENI. The V end lost 1 base, the J end lost 4 bases, and 21 bases lay between the germline ends. This CDR3 spans 18 amino acids. DNA for the CDR3: TGTGCCAGCTCACCACGGGATGGCGCACAATGGGGCGCAGATACGCAGTATTTT. It encodes CASSPRDGAQWGADTQYF.

This chain uses TRBV19 with TRBJ1-1; TRBD1 matches 11 bases. V shed 5 bases, J shed 4 bases, and the junction held 6 bases outside the gene matches. CDR3 length equals 15 residues. Germline assignment: CDR1 LNHDA and CDR2 SQIVND (reference sequence). CDR3 residues: CASSLLDRGLTEAFF. CDR3 coding DNA: TGTGCCAGTAGTCTCCTGGACAGGGGGCTCACTGAAGCTTTCTTT.

This chain connects TRBV4-2 to TRBJ2-7, with 11 bases matching TRBD1. After removal of 4 bases from V and 6 bases from J, the junction contained 8 bases not matched to a gene. Germline CDR1 is LGHNA and CDR2 is YNFKEQ. The CDR3 spans 15 residues. CDR3 sequence: CASSLDGTGGVEQYF. As DNA, the CDR3 is TGTGCCAGCAGCCTCGACGGGACAGGGGGAGTCGAGCAGTACTTC.

The CDR3 DNA sequence: TGTGCCAGCAGCAATGTATATGCAGACAATAGCAATCAGCCCCAGCATTTT. Translated: CASSNVYADNSNQPQHF. The chain is built from TRBV21-1 and TRBJ1-5; the table's D gene call, TRBD1, was not cross checked with the DNA. TRBV21-1 is given as a pseudogene. The CDR3 has 17 amino acids.

In its sample, this clone was seen once. The chain uses TRBV5-1 and TRBJ2-3; 8 nucleotides line up with TRBD2. Germline CDR1 and CDR2: SGHRS and YFSETQ. This CDR3 has 19 amino acids. V dropped 1 base and J dropped 0; count of bases not matched to a gene: 13. CDR3: CASSLTQTRASGSTDTQYF. CDR3 in DNA: TGCGCCAGCAGCTTGACCCAAACACGTGCTAGCGGGAGCACAGATACGCAGTATTTT.

This clone was picked up one time. J is TRBJ1-6 and V is TRBV5-6; the match to TRBD1 covers 7 bases. The CDR3 has 17 residues. Losses at the gene ends were 4 bases for V and 0 bases for J; bases not matched to a gene: 7. Germline V gene sequence: CDR1 SGHDT, CDR2 YYEEEE. The CDR3 DNA follows: TGTGCCAGCAGCCAGAGGGACAGCAGCTCCTATAATTCACCCCTCCACTTT. Its translation is CASSQRDSSSYNSPLHF.

The V and J genes are TRBV25-1 and TRBJ2-3, with D hard to call. CDR1 is MGHDK and CDR2 is SYGVNS in the germline V gene. V lost 1 base and J lost 0, with 14 bases in between. CDR3 length: 17 residues. The CDR3 DNA follows: TGTGCCAGCAGTGAATCCGACATTACCTTTAGCACAGATACGCAGTATTTT. Translating gives CASSESDITFSTDTQYF.

This clone was counted only a few times. J is TRBJ2-7 and V is TRBV19; a possible D gene is TRBD1 (6 bases). The ends were cut back, 4 bases at V and 4 bases at J, with 14 bases in the middle. Germline CDR1 and CDR2: LNHDA and SQIVND (reference sequence). This CDR3 region has 14 residues. CDR3: CASSTQGSSYEQYF. In DNA, the CDR3 is TGTGCCAGTAGTACTCAGGGGAGTTCTTACGAGCAGTACTTC.

V and J are TRBV5-1 and TRBJ2-7; 8 nucleotides line up with TRBD1. CDR1 SGHRS and CDR2 YFSETQ come from the germline V gene. V dropped 0 bases and J dropped 7; count of bases not matched to a gene: 12. There are 16 residues in the CDR3. Here the CDR3 DNA reads TGCGCCAGCAGCTTGGTAGGGACAGGAGACCTAGGAGAGCAGTACTTC. Protein product: CASSLVGTGDLGEQYF.

The chain is built from TRBV6-5 and TRBJ2-7, with D maybe TRBD2 (7 bases). CDR1 and CDR2 (germline): MNHEY, SVGAGI. Between the trimmed V and J ends, which lost 0 bases and 4 bases, there was a span of 10 bases. The CDR3 sequence is 14 residues long. The CDR3 is CASSYSRGGYEQYF. Here the CDR3 DNA reads TGTGCCAGCAGTTACTCGAGGGGGGGGTACGAGCAGTACTTC.

The chain carries TRBV5-1 and TRBJ1-5; perhaps TRBD1 as D (5 bases). Trimming shortened V by 8 bases and J by 3 bases, and 15 bases separated the two germline ends. Per the germline V gene, CDR1 is SGHRS and CDR2 is YFSETQ. This CDR3 is built from 14 residues. For the CDR3, the DNA is TGCGCCAGAGAAAGCGGGACCCACAATCAGCCCCAGCATTTT. Amino acid sequence: CARESGTHNQPQHF.

The J gene is TRBJ1-2, the V gene TRBV2, with no clear D. Germline-derived CDR1 and CDR2 are SNHLY and FYNNEI. V gave up 4 bases and J gave up 4 bases, with 13 bases separating them. The CDR3 totals 14 residues. CDR3 in DNA: TGTGCCAGCAGTGGTCCGGGGATAACCTATGGCTACACCTTC. It translates to CASSGPGITYGYTF.